This TCR beta chain is from a study of blood T cell repertoires in COVID-19. For the study at large: Some COVID-19 samples were acute and others convalescent; all came from the United States, Italy and Spain. The analysed material was cDNA or gDNA that came from T cells, B-cell-depleted T cells, or PBMCs.

The CDR3 has 12 residues. The ends were cut back, 3 bases at V and 10 bases at J, with 10 bases in the middle. Germline-derived CDR1 and CDR2 are MNHEY and SMNVEV (reference sequence). Original handling: Amplified reference gene primers provided the basis for estimating nucleated cell counts. The assay was immunoSEQ multiplex PCR, and TCRdb's table has in-frame clones only and misses some. V and J calls and clone size are given by that table; D and trimming were obtained from the DNA. The data contain some 120,000 clones, 75% to 85% of them seen just once; the ten biggest clones take up 3.8%. The sequence was obtained from a woman aged 50 to 60 with acute or convalescent COVID-19. The sample taken for sequencing was peripheral blood. The rearrangement joins TRBV27 to TRBJ2-1, with D maybe TRBD2 (6 bases). This chain's CDR3 is CASSFRGREQFF. CDR3 DNA: TGTGCCAGCAGTTTCCGAGGGAGGGAGCAGTTCTTC.